The 18 T cell receptor beta chains reported below all come from one sample, sequenced in a study of shared clonotypes between healthy human individuals. This table comes from immunoSEQ multiplex PCR, and its TCRdb copy is limited to in-frame clones, with some not included. The data contain some 2.4 million clones, over 85% of them singletons. Sequencing used naive CD4+ T cells from PBMCs. Subset noted: CD45RA+ positively selected. The source is a man aged 18 to 29 in good health. Some clones in this sample may be carry-over from other donors' samples.

CDR3 loop: CSVEGRAAYNEQFF. DNA for the CDR3: TGCAGCGTCGAGGGTAGGGCAGCCTACAATGAGCAGTTCTTC. The V gene is TRBV29-1, the J gene TRBJ2-1; maybe TRBD2 (5 bases). The germline gives CDR1 SQVTM, CDR2 ANQGSEA. The CDR3 has 14 amino acids. Trimming cost V 6 bases and J 2 bases, with 14 bases left between them.

The gene calls are TRBV28 and TRBJ1-5, with 9 bases lining up with TRBD1. Germline lookup yields CDR1 MDHEN and CDR2 SYDVKM. CDR3 size: 15 residues. With V trimmed by 6 bases and J by 6 bases, 9 bases remained unmatched. The CDR3 protein is CASSALDRGGQPQHF. The CDR3 DNA reads as TGTGCCAGCAGCGCCCTTGACAGGGGGGGTCAGCCCCAGCATTTT.

The chain recombines TRBV4-2 with TRBJ2-1; 10 nucleotides agree with TRBD2. CDR3 length equals 17 residues. V was clipped by 4 bases and J by 9 bases; unmatched bases: 15. Germline CDR1 and CDR2: LGHNA and YNFKEQ. DNA of the CDR3: TGTGCCAGCAGCCGGGGGAGACTAGCGGGCATTAGGGGTGAGCAGTTCTTC. Protein: CASSRGRLAGIRGEQFF.

The V call is TRBV7-3, the J call TRBJ2-3; 13 bases match TRBD2. Trimming removed 2 bases from V and 3 bases from J; junction bases left unmatched: 5. The CDR3 loop spans 17 amino acids. Germline V lookup: CDR1 SGHTA, CDR2 FQGTGA. The chain's CDR3 is CASSLQRLAGGTDTQYF. In DNA, the CDR3 is TGTGCCAGCAGCTTACAGCGACTAGCGGGAGGAACAGATACGCAGTATTTT. The whole variable domain, remainder taken from reference TRBV7-3 and TRBJ2-3, is GAGVSQTPSNKVTEKGKYVELRCDPISGHTALYWYRQSLGQGPEFLIYFQGTGAADDSGLPNDRFFAVRPEGSVSTLKIQRTERGDSAVYLCASSLQRLAGGTDTQYFGPGTRLTVL.

This rearrangement joins TRBV5-1 to TRBJ2-1; 7 bases match TRBD2. The germline CDR1 and CDR2 sequences are SGHRS and YFSETQ. The CDR3 totals 16 residues. The trim removed 4 bases at V and 8 bases at J, leaving 15 bases unmatched. CDR3 DNA sequence: TGCGCCAGCAGCCTGGGGATCAGCGGGAAATTCCATGAGCAGTTCTTC. Amino acid sequence: CASSLGISGKFHEQFF.

This sequence joins TRBV7-9 and TRBJ2-1, with 15 bases aligning to TRBD2. CDR3 length equals 18 residues. V was clipped by 0 bases and J by 7 bases; unmatched bases: 7. Per germline, CDR1 SEHNR and CDR2 FQNEAQ (reference sequence). The CDR3 loop is CASSLAGGLAGGPNEQFF. The CDR3 DNA follows: TGTGCCAGCAGCTTAGCTGGGGGACTAGCGGGAGGTCCTAATGAGCAGTTCTTC.

The chain joins TRBV5-1 to TRBJ2-7; D may be TRBD1 or TRBD2 (5 bases each). The CDR3 consists of 15 residues. The germline CDR1 and CDR2 sequences are SGHRS and YFSETQ. Trimming removed 3 bases from V and 3 bases from J, with 16 bases in between. Here the CDR3 DNA reads TGCGCCAGCAGCTGGTTCCGGGACGCCGACTACGAGCAGTACTTC. Translating it yields CASSWFRDADYEQYF.

Regarding this clone: At the DNA level, this CDR3 is encoded by other sequences in the same sample as well. This sequence joins TRBV30 and TRBJ1-5, with D unresolved. The CDR3 is 13 residues long. Looked up from germline, CDR1 is GTSNPN and CDR2 is SVGIG (reference sequence). With 0 bases removed from V and 4 bases from J, the gap between germline ends came to 7 bases. The CDR3 sequence: CAWSVRDNQPQHF. In DNA form, the CDR3 reads TGTGCCTGGAGTGTACGGGATAATCAGCCCCAGCATTTT.

The chain links TRBV6-5 to TRBJ2-7; a possible D gene is TRBD2 (5 bases). There are 14 residues in the CDR3. Germline V gene sequence: CDR1 MNHEY, CDR2 SVGAGI. V gave up 2 bases and J gave up 2 bases, with 10 bases separating them. CDR3 sequence reads: CASSYGPGTYEQYF. The CDR3 DNA reads as TGTGCCAGCAGTTACGGGCCGGGAACCTACGAGCAGTACTTC.

This rearrangement joins TRBV29-1 to TRBJ2-5; 9 bases align to TRBD2. Trimming removed 5 bases from V and 5 bases from J; junction bases left unmatched: 9. This CDR3 spans 14 amino acids. The germline CDR1 and CDR2 sequences are SQVTM and ANQGSEA. The DNA of the CDR3 is TGCAGCGTTAGGTGGGCGGGGGGGCGGGAGACCCAGTACTTC. Its protein is CSVRWAGGRETQYF.

Remarks on this clone: The sample holds other DNA sequences that translate to the same CDR3. The gene calls are TRBV28 and TRBJ2-6; the D is unclear. V was cut by 6 bases and J by 0 bases, with 3 bases left in between. CDR1 is MDHEN and CDR2 is SYDVKM in the germline V gene. The CDR3 consists of 13 residues. The CDR3 loop reads CASRSSGANVLTF. In nucleotides, the CDR3 is TGTGCCAGCAGGAGCTCTGGGGCCAACGTCCTGACTTTC. The whole variable domain, remainder taken from reference TRBV28 and TRBJ2-6, is DVKVTQSSRYLVKRTGEKVFLECVQDMDHENMFWYRQDPGLGLRLIYFSYDVKMKEKGDIPEGYSVSREKKERFSLILESASTNQTSMYLCASRSSGANVLTFGAGSRLTVL.

J is TRBJ2-1 and V is TRBV5-1, with 7 bases that match TRBD2. V was pared by 4 bases and J by 1 base, with 5 bases of the junction left unmatched. Germline V gene lookup returns CDR1 SGHRS and CDR2 YFSETQ. The CDR3 consists of 15 residues. The CDR3 DNA follows: TGCGCCAGCAGCCGGCAAGCGGGATCCTACAATGAGCAGTTCTTC. Protein sequence: CASSRQAGSYNEQFF.

The chain carries TRBV5-8 and TRBJ2-2; no definite D call. The CDR3 has 13 amino acids. The germline gives CDR1 SGHTS, CDR2 YDEGEE. Trimming took 3 bases from V and 7 from J, leaving 10 bases between them. The chain's CDR3 is CASSSKWVGELFF. The CDR3 region has the DNA TGTGCCAGCAGCTCGAAATGGGTCGGGGAGCTGTTTTTT.

This chain joins TRBV7-9 and TRBJ1-4, with D possibly TRBD1 on 5 matching bases. Looked up from germline, CDR1 is SEHNR and CDR2 is FQNEAQ (reference sequence). V shed 5 bases and J shed 3 bases, with 16 bases lying between them. The CDR3 has 16 amino acids. The CDR3: CASSPRTLSSNEKLFF. Here the CDR3 DNA reads TGTGCCAGCAGCCCCCGGACACTCTCGTCTAATGAAAAACTGTTTTTT.

The chain has TRBV7-2 and TRBJ1-3; D might be TRBD1 (5 bases). Germline loops: CDR1 SGHTA, CDR2 FQGNSA. Trimming removed 5 bases from V and 0 bases from J, with 11 bases in between. The CDR3 loop spans 15 amino acids. CDR3 sequence: CASSPGAFSGNTIYF. In DNA, the CDR3 is TGTGCCAGCAGCCCCGGGGCTTTCTCTGGAAACACCATATATTTT. The whole variable domain, filled in from reference TRBV7-2 and TRBJ1-3, reads GAGVSQSPSNKVTEKGKDVELRCDPISGHTALYWYRQSLGQGLEFLIYFQGNSAPDKSGLPSDRFSAERTGGSVSTLTIQRTQQEDSAVYLCASSPGAFSGNTIYFGEGSWLTVV.

V and J are TRBV6-5 and TRBJ1-2; D is unresolved. Trimming pared 2 bases from V and 0 bases from J, leaving 7 bases between. The length of the CDR3 is 14 residues. Germline V CDR1 and CDR2: MNHEY, SVGAGI. The CDR3 DNA is TGTGCCAGCAGTTACGCCGGGACTAACTATGGCTACACCTTC. This gives the protein CASSYAGTNYGYTF.

J is TRBJ2-5 and V is TRBV11-1; 11 positions match TRBD1. V was clipped by 5 bases and J by 4 bases; unmatched bases: 9. CDR3 length: 16 residues. Germline V lookup: CDR1 SGHAT, CDR2 FQDESV (reference sequence). CDR3 DNA: TGTGCCAGCAGCGAAAGCCCGGGACAGGGGGGAGAGACCCAGTACTTC. Protein sequence: CASSESPGQGGETQYF.

The chain has TRBV28 and TRBJ2-3; TRBD2 might be the D (6 bases). The CDR3 is 17 residues long. Germline V lookup: CDR1 MDHEN, CDR2 SYDVKM. Trimming removed 5 bases from V and 1 base from J, with 19 bases in between. CDR3: CASSPHLRDSGTDTQYF. The CDR3, as DNA: TGTGCCAGCAGTCCGCACCTCCGGGACTCTGGCACAGATACGCAGTATTTT. Full variable domain (outside the CDR3, taken from reference TRBV28 and TRBJ2-3): DVKVTQSSRYLVKRTGEKVFLECVQDMDHENMFWYRQDPGLGLRLIYFSYDVKMKEKGDIPEGYSVSREKKERFSLILESASTNQTSMYLCASSPHLRDSGTDTQYFGPGTRLTVL.